The present T cell receptor (beta chain) was sequenced within a study of cytomegalovirus exposure and HLA in healthy donors (dated by TCRdb to about 2017). About the investigation overall: In an earlier analysis of under 600 of the donors, less than 350 Gb of sequence data and some 120 million unique TCR beta sequences from about 179 million T cells were reported. Typing coverage differed by locus: A, B, C, DRB1 and DQB1 were typed in roughly 629-640 donors, DQA1 in 500 to 550, DPA1 in some 610, and DPB1 in approximately 450. Donor age, sex, ethnicity and CMV serostatus were compiled alongside the repertoire data. Both class I and class II loci were covered by HLA typing, at four-digit resolution. The study profiled the T cell repertoires of some 610 subjects by immunosequencing and related them to cytomegalovirus serostatus. A handful of DR-DQ haplotypes were handled as single units for association and clustering because linkage in the cohort was strong. The study was designed to test whether signatures of past pathogen exposure could be identified by cataloging public T cell receptors. Every repertoire in the discovery cohort had been generated on one and the same sequencing platform. Among roughly 400 genotyped donors of the cohort, an average of approximately 200,000 unique TCR beta nucleotide sequences was sequenced per donor, of which roughly 18% were non-productive. In a later genetic analysis, genome-wide SNP genotypes for about 55% of the roughly 670 donors were used, and that subset was treated as a discovery cohort. The later analysis used no new phenotypic data to find candidate immune exposures, relying instead on TCR beta sequences and their occurrence across donors. An earlier analysis of roughly 580 of the donors used high-throughput TCR beta sequencing to judge whether each TCR beta V gene segment behaved as functional or pseudogenic. In a later analysis, previously published TCR beta repertoires from 666 donors were re-analyzed and high-resolution HLA genotyping was added so that TCR occurrence patterns could be studied. Of the roughly 400 genotyped donors, less than 90% were placed in the genetic ancestry cluster associated with self-reported Caucasian donors. The study combined high-throughput TCR immunosequencing, statistical association of individual TCRs with disease status, and machine learning to predict cytomegalovirus infection status. Along with the roughly 710-subject first cohort, a separate validation cohort of over a hundred different subjects was used. About 280 gigabases of sequencing data and around 85 million unique TCR sequences made up an early release that covered approximately 650 HLA-typed donors. The research as a whole found: When HLA alleles, especially DR and DQ, strongly co-occurred, TCR associations were difficult to assign to individual alleles. Linkage disequilibrium might explain the correlated functional status among segregating V segments, but an unknown experimental factor could not be excluded. The only immune exposure information available for the cohort was CMV serostatus. A later analysis found that HLA-associated TCR beta chains were more clonally expanded and had lower generation probabilities than equally common non-associated chains. In a later analysis, most CMV-associated TCR beta chains were found to appear HLA-restricted, with HLA associations seemingly driven largely by CMV exposure. The 87-base-pair reads could not distinguish some IMGT-functional V segments, including TRBV6-2 and TRBV6-3, so those segments were excluded. The authors suggested that the approach could potentially be extended to other disease states and immunological phenotypes. Compared with the approximately 600-donor mean, donors in an Asian-associated ancestry cluster had fewer N-insertions in productive TCRs, according to a later genetic analysis. Because some donors lacked HLA typing at each locus, the association tests relied only on the typed subset. An earlier analysis of around 540 of the donors showed that most TCR beta V segments appeared in productive rearrangements either about 87% or about 30% of the time, which broadly matched IMGT annotations. Because counts were too low, some 17 rarely observed V segments, including chromosome 9 orphons, were left out of the earlier analysis of a few hundred of the donors. Most TCR sequences were observed very rarely across donors, whereas some public TCRs were present in many individuals. In a later analysis, TCR association rates were found to vary across HLA loci, with the most associated TCRs seen for DRB1 alleles and the fewest for HLA-C alleles. A later analysis reported that several top co-occurrence clusters appeared linked to parvovirus B19, influenza, CMV and Epstein-Barr virus. A further reported finding was that TCR beta sequences accurately predicted the HLA-A and HLA-B alleles for most subjects in the first cohort. The classifier was reported to diagnose cytomegalovirus status with high specificity and sensitivity in both the original cohort and the validation cohort. V-gene and J-gene trimming of TCR beta chains was associated with a missense DCLRE1C variant in a later genetic analysis, and the association was replicated in an independent cohort. Sequencing depth was assumed to be roughly uniform across donors in the presence/absence analyses, though that assumption may not hold. A cluster of highly shared sequence variants was judged likely to be a technical artifact of the sequencing pipeline. The study listed approximately 150 TCR beta chains as associated with cytomegalovirus. This cohort had only TCR beta chains sequenced, and the lack of alpha or paired-chain data limited which features could be detected. In vitro tests confirmed that a few of the cytomegalovirus-associated TCR beta chains recognize cytomegalovirus antigens. At a false discovery rate of 0.05, a later analysis linked about 17,000 TCR beta sequences to specific HLA alleles.

The cohort consisted of some 730 healthy bone marrow donors. At the time of sampling, every cohort member was nominally healthy, though immune exposures that went unrecorded were likely present. The donor was CMV seronegative and was included in the group of approximately 350 seronegative cohort members. Each donor provided a peripheral blood sample, and peripheral blood mononuclear cells were used for TCR beta sequencing. The Qiagen DNeasy Blood Extraction Kit was used to extract genomic DNA from the blood cell samples. The library was produced with the immunoSEQ multiplex PCR assay. For the multiplex PCR, a mixture combining 60 forward primers for TCR Vbeta segments and 13 reverse primers for TCR Jbeta segments was used. A multiplex PCR assay on genomic DNA amplified the CDR3 region of rearranged TCR beta genes. The amplified TCR beta libraries were sequenced on the Illumina HiSeq System as 87-base-pair reads. In the original analysis: In a later analysis, some 80 million unique TCR beta chains were counted across the roughly 700 repertoires, and about 9.9 million of these chains were shared by at least two donors. Raw reads were error-corrected and collapsed into unique sequences with a nearest-neighbor algorithm that merged closely related sequences to remove PCR and sequencing errors. V, D and J gene segments were assigned by aligning CDR3 sequences to IMGT reference sequences. Each retained sequence needed at least a six-nucleotide match to both a V gene segment and a J gene segment. A rearrangement counted as productive if the CDR3 had no stop codons and remained in frame with V and J, and every other rearrangement counted as non-productive. Following IMGT convention, CDR3 was defined as the stretch from the second conserved V-encoded cysteine to the conserved J-encoded phenylalanine. In an earlier analysis of 500 to 650 of the donors, sequences lacking an unambiguous match to a single V gene segment were excluded. An earlier analysis of roughly 590 of the donors called V segments functional above 56.7% productive rearrangements and segregating when the between-donor standard deviation exceeded 5%. A statistical classification framework was developed to diagnose cytomegalovirus status using the catalog of TCR beta chain sequences. In a later analysis, V and J genes were assigned by comparing TCR nucleotide sequences against IMGT/GENE-DB human TR gene sequences. The TCRdist pipeline was used in a later analysis to assign CDR3 sequences and most-parsimonious VDJ recombination scenarios. In a later analysis, every TCR beta chain was defined by the combination of its CDR3 amino acid sequence and its V-gene family, and reads without a unique V-gene family were dropped. To address suspected cross-contamination and a sequencing artifact, a later analysis removed around 600 highly shared, low-generation-probability nucleotide sequences. For each public chain, a later analysis derived a clonal expansion index from normalized ranks of inferred template counts within each repertoire. In a later analysis, generation probabilities were computed with a VDJ recombination model fitted to out-of-frame rearrangements, and the resulting probabilities were checked against IGoR. A later analysis scored TCR-TCR, TCR-HLA and TCR-CMV co-occurrence with hypergeometric tests, applying a repertoire-size bias correction to TCR pairs. False discovery rates were estimated in a later analysis by permuting HLA or CMV assignments 20 times. In a later analysis, co-occurring TCRs were grouped using DBSCAN, with TCRdist sequence similarity added in when clustering inside HLA-allele-positive subsets. Repertoires with fewer than 30,000 or more than 120,000 public chains were left out of co-occurrence clustering, as were four to six repertoires with anomalous nucleotide sharing. What TCRdb holds here is the immuneACCESS table cut down to in-frame rearrangements. Part of the clones is not present; checked against another copy, under half of the missing clones reflect an unresolved V gene, and the others are unexplained. That table furnishes V, J and clone size, whereas the DNA furnished D and trimming. In all, the sample holds tens of thousands of clones, and roughly four fifths of those were seen once. Together, the top ten hold approximately 4.4% of the sample.

Details on this clone: Its antigen specificity is not known. The record has no base qualities; no much larger clone is one base away.

At the junction V is shortened by 0 bases and J by 9 bases; bases outside the gene matches: 4. For CDR1 and CDR2, the germline V gene lists ENHRY and SYGVKD. Reading from cysteine to phenylalanine, the CDR3 counts 15 amino acids. Just the 45-base CDR3 DNA is kept, in frame starting at base 1. This receptor was taken from a man aged 35 to 55 in good health and CMV-seronegative. Sequencing used PBMCs. The sequence is built from TRBV10-3 and TRBJ2-1, and TRBD2 matches 11 of the central bases. Here the CDR3 is given as CAISESRLAGGEQFF. The DNA sequence reads TGTGCCATCAGTGAGTCGCGGCTAGCGGGAGGTGAGCAGTTCTTC.